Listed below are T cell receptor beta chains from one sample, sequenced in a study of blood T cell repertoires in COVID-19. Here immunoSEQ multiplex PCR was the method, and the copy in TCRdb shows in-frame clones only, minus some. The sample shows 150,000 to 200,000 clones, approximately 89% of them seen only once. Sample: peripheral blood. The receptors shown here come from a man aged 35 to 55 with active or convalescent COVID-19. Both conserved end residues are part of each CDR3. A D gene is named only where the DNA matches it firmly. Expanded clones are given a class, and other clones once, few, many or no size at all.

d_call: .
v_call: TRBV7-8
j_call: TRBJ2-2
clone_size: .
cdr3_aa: CASSTRVPGELFF
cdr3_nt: TGTGCCAGCAGCACCAGGGTACCCGGGGAGCTGTTTTTT

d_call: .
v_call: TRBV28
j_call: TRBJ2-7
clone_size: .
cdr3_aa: CASSLEAEVYEQYF
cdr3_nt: TGTGCCAGCAGTTTAGAGGCAGAGGTCTACGAGCAGTACTTC

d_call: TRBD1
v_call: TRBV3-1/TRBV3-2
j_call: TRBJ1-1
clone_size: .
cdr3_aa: CASSPGTGAMNTEAFF
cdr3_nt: TGTGCCAGCAGCCCCGGGACAGGGGCTATGAACACTGAAGCTTTCTTT

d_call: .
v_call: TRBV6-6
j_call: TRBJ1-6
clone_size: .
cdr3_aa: CASSYDSSFSSPLHF
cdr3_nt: TGTGCCAGCAGTTACGACAGTAGTTTCTCTTCACCCCTCCACTTT

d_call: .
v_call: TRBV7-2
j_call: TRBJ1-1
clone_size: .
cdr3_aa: CASSADGGRGEAFF
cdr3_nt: TGTGCCAGCAGCGCAGACGGGGGGCGGGGTGAAGCTTTCTTT

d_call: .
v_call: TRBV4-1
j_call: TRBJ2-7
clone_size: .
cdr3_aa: CASSQDPSLEQYF
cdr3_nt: TGCGCCAGCAGCCAAGATCCGAGCCTTGAGCAGTACTTC

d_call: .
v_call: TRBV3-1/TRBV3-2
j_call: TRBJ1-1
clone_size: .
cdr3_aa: CASSRIGDTEAFF
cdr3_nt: TGTGCCAGCAGCCGGATAGGAGATACTGAAGCTTTCTTT

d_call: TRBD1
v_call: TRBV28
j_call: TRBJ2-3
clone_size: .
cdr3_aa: CASSPLGQGASGGTDTQYF
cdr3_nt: TGTGCCAGCAGTCCCTTAGGACAGGGGGCTAGCGGGGGCACAGATACGCAGTATTTT

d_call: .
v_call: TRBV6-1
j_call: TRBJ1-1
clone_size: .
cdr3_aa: CASSDVRNTEAFF
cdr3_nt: TGTGCCAGCAGTGACGTCAGGAACACTGAAGCTTTCTTT

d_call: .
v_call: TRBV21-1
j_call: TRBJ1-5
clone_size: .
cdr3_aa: CAKGGTDNQPQHF
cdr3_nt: TGTGCCAAGGGTGGGACTGATAATCAGCCCCAGCATTTT

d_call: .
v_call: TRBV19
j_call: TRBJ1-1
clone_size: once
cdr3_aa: CASSTPGHTNTEAFF
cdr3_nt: TGTGCCAGTAGTACTCCGGGACACACGAACACTGAAGCTTTCTTT

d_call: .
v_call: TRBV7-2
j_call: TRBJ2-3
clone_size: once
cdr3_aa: CASSSPLGAPGDTQYF
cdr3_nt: TGTGCCAGCAGCTCCCCCCTGGGGGCCCCGGGAGATACGCAGTATTTT

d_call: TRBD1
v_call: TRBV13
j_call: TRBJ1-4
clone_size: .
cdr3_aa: CASTPPGQGNEKLFF
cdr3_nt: TGTGCCAGCACACCACCGGGACAGGGGAATGAAAAACTGTTTTTT

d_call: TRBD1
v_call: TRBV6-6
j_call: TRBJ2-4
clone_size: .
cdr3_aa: CASSPHVWDRDWVGNIQYF
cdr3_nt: TGTGCCAGCAGTCCACACGTGTGGGACAGGGATTGGGTTGGAAACATTCAGTACTTC

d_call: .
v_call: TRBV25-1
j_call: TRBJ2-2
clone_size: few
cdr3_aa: CASSETRTNTGELFF
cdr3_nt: TGTGCCAGCAGTGAAACCAGAACGAACACCGGGGAGCTGTTTTTT

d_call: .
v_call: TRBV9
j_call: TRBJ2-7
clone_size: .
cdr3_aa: CASSVAGTPAYEQYF
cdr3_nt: TGTGCCAGCAGCGTAGCTGGGACTCCCGCCTACGAGCAGTACTTC

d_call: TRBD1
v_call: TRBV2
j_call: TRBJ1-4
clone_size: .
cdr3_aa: CASSEGDRGGKLFF
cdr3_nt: TGTGCCAGCAGTGAAGGGGACAGGGGTGGGAAACTGTTTTTT

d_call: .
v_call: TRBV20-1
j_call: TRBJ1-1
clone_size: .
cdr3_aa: CSASKEPGTEAFF
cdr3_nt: TGCAGTGCTAGTAAGGAGCCGGGGACTGAAGCTTTCTTT

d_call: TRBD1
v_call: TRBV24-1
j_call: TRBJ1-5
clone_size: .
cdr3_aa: CATSGGQGARGFDQPQHF
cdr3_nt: TGTGCCACCAGTGGGGGACAGGGGGCGAGGGGGTTTGATCAGCCCCAGCATTTT

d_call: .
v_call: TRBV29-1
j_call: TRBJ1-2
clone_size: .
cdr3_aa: CSVYSYGYTF
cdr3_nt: TGCAGCGTCTACAGCTATGGCTACACCTTC

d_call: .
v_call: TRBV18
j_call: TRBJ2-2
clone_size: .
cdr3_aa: CASSLAQVTGELFF
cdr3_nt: TGTGCCAGCTCACTAGCACAGGTCACCGGGGAGCTGTTTTTT

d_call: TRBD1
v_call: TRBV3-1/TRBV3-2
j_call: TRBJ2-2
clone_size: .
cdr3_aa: CASIGTGLAGELFF
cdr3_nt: TGTGCCAGCATAGGGACAGGGTTGGCCGGGGAGCTGTTTTTT

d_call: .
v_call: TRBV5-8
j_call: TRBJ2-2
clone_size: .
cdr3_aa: CASSLVVTPNANTGELFF
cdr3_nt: TGTGCCAGCAGCTTGGTCGTGACACCTAATGCGAACACCGGGGAGCTGTTTTTT

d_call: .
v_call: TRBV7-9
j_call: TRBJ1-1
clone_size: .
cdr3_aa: CASSFNRETEAFF
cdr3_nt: TGTGCCAGCAGTTTTAACAGGGAAACTGAAGCTTTCTTT

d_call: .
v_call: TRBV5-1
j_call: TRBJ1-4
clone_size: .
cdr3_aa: CASSLVTAPNEKLFF
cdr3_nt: TGCGCCAGCAGCTTAGTTACAGCCCCGAATGAAAAACTGTTTTTT

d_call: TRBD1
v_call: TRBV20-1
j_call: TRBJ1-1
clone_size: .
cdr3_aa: CSASEQGGNTEAFF
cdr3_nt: TGCAGTGCTAGTGAACAGGGGGGGAACACTGAAGCTTTCTTT

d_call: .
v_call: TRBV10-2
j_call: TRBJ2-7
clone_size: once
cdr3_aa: CASRRTESYEQYF
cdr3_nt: TGCGCCAGCAGGAGGACTGAATCCTACGAGCAGTACTTC

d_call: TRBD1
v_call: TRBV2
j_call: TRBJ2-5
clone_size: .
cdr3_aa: CASGKDRASQETQYF
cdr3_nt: TGTGCCAGCGGAAAGGACAGGGCAAGCCAAGAGACCCAGTACTTC

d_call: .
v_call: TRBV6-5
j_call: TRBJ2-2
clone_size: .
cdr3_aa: CASSRGAGTGELFF
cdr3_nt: TGTGCCAGCAGTCGGGGGGCAGGGACCGGGGAGCTGTTTTTT

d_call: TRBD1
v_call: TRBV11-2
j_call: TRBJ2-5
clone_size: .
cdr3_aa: CASSPGQNQETQYF
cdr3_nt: TGTGCCAGCAGCCCGGGACAGAACCAAGAGACCCAGTACTTC

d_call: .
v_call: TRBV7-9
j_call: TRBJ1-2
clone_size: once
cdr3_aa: CASSSPGKTDGYTF
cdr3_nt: TGTGCCAGCAGCTCCCCAGGGAAAACGGATGGCTACACCTTC

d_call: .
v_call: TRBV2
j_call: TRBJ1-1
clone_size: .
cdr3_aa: CASRKTLNTEAFF
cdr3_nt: TGTGCCAGCAGGAAGACACTGAACACTGAAGCTTTCTTT

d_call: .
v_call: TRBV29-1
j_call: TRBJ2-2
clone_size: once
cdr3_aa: CSATTGTLNTGELFF
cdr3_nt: TGCAGCGCCACCACCGGGACATTGAACACCGGGGAGCTGTTTTTT

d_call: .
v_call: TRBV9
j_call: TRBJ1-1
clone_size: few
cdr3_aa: CASSAAGGAQTEAFF
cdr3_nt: TGTGCCAGCAGCGCAGCTGGGGGGGCGCAAACTGAAGCTTTCTTT

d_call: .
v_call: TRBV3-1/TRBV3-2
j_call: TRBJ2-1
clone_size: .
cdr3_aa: CASSDGAAGAYNEQFF
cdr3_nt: TGTGCCAGCAGCGACGGCGCGGCGGGGGCTTACAATGAGCAGTTCTTC

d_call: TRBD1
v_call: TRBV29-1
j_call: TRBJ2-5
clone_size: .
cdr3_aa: CSVLMLDRGETQYF
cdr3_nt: TGCAGCGTCCTGATGCTTGACAGGGGGGAGACCCAGTACTTC

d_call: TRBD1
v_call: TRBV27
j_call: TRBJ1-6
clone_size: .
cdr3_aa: CASSIGGQGNSPLHF
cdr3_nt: TGTGCCAGCAGCATCGGGGGACAGGGTAATTCACCCCTCCACTTT

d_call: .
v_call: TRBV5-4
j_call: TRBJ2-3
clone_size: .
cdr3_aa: CASSPNRGGGPPTSTDTQYF
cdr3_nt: TGTGCCAGCAGCCCCAATAGGGGCGGGGGCCCGCCTACCAGCACAGATACGCAGTATTTT

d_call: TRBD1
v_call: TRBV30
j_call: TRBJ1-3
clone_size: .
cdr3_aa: CAWDHRGYGNTIYF
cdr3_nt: TGTGCCTGGGACCACAGGGGGTATGGAAACACCATATATTTT

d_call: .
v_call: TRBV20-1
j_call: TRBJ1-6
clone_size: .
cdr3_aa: CSASNTGNSPLHF
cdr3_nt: TGCAGTGCTAGTAATACGGGGAATTCACCCCTCCACTTT

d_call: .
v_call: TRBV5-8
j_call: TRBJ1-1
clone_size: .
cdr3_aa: CASSLGGKLNTEAFF
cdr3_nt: TGTGCCAGCAGCTTGGGAGGTAAGTTGAACACTGAAGCTTTCTTT

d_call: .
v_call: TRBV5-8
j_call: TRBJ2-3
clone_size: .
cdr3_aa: CASSLVSAQTDTQYF
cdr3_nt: TGTGCCAGCAGCTTGGTGTCGGCACAGACAGATACGCAGTATTTT

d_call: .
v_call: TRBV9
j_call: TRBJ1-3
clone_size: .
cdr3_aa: CASSPQSSSGNTIYF
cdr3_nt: TGTGCCAGCAGCCCTCAATCCAGCTCTGGAAACACCATATATTTT

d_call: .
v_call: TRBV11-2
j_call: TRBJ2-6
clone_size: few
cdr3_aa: CASSHWTGAGANVLTF
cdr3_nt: TGTGCCAGCAGCCATTGGACGGGGGCTGGGGCCAACGTCCTGACTTTC

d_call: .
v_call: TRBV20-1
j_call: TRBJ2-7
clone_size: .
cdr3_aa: CSASLFYEQYF
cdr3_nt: TGCAGTGCGTCCCTTTTCTACGAGCAGTACTTC

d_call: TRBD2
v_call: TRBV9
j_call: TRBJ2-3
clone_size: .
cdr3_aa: CASSVLAGGVDTQYF
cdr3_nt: TGTGCCAGCAGCGTACTAGCGGGGGGAGTAGATACGCAGTATTTT

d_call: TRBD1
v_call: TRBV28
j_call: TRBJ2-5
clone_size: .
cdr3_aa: CASRPQGAQGETQYF
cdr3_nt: TGTGCCAGCAGGCCCCAGGGGGCGCAAGGCGAGACCCAGTACTTC

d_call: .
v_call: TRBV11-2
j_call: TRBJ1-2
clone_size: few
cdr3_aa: CASSSTGLGGYTF
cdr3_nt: TGTGCCAGCAGCTCTACAGGGCTGGGTGGCTACACCTTC

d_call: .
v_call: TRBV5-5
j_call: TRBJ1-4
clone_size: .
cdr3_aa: CASSSQGAWDEKLFF
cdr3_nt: TGTGCCAGCAGCTCCCAGGGTGCTTGGGATGAAAAACTGTTTTTT

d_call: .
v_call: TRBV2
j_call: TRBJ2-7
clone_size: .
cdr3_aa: CATYTDTLYF
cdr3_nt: TGTGCCACTTACACTGACACGCTATACTTC

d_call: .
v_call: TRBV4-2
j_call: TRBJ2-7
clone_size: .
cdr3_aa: CASSQGLRGLTYEQYF
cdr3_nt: TGTGCCAGCAGCCAAGGATTGCGGGGCCTTACCTACGAGCAGTACTTC

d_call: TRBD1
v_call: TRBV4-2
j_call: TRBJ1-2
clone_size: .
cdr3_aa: CASSQDRVTGGHGYTF
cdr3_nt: TGTGCCAGCAGCCAAGATCGGGTTACAGGGGGCCATGGCTACACCTTC

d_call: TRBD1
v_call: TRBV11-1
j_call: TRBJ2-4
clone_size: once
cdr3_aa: CASRDRGDIQYF
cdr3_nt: TGTGCCAGCAGGGACAGGGGGGACATTCAGTACTTC

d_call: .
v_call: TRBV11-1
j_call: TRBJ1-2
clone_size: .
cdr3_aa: CASSAGPREAYGYTF
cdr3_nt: TGTGCCAGCAGCGCGGGGCCGCGAGAGGCCTATGGCTACACCTTC

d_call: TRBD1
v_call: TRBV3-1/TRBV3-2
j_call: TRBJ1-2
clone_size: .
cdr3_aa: CASSSFDRAPHGYTF
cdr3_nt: TGTGCCAGCAGCTCCTTCGACAGGGCCCCCCATGGCTACACCTTC

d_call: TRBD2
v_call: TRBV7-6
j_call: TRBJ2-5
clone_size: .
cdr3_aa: CASSPPGGPRETQYF
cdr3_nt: TGTGCCAGCAGCCCACCGGGGGGGCCTAGAGAGACCCAGTACTTC

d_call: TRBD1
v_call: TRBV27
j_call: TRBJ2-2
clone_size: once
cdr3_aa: CASSLLGQGDRTGELFF
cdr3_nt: TGTGCCAGCAGTCTGCTTGGGCAGGGGGATAGAACCGGGGAGCTGTTTTTT

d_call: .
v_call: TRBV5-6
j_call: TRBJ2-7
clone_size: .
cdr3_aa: CASSFGSGGDIYEQYF
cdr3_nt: TGTGCCAGCAGCTTTGGGTCCGGGGGTGATATCTACGAGCAGTACTTC

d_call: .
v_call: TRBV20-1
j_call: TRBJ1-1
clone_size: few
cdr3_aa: CSVPGDVAFF
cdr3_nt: TGCAGTGTGCCAGGGGATGTAGCTTTCTTT

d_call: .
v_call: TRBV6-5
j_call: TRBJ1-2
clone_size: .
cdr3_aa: CASSPPVPIVGYTF
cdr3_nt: TGTGCCAGCAGTCCCCCAGTACCCATCGTTGGCTACACCTTC